This note documents a single TCR beta chain sequence. The antigen remains undetermined. A multiplex PCR was run with 60 Vbeta primers and 13 Jbeta primers. The assay was immunoSEQ multiplex PCR, and TCRdb's table has in-frame clones only and misses some. The sample includes some 150,000 clones, 75% to 85% of them seen just once. The source of the sample is a study of cytomegalovirus exposure and HLA in healthy donors. The V gene lost 1 base and the J gene lost 2 bases, with 23 bases spanning the gap. The CDR3 covers 19 residues. Germline V gene sequence: CDR1 MGHRA, CDR2 YSYEKL. Whole-study findings and limits: Analysis performed later showed TCR beta chains linked to HLA being more clonally expanded than equally common others.

The clonotype comes from a female donor in good health and CMV-seronegative. V usage is TRBV4-1 and J usage is TRBJ1-1; D perhaps matches TRBD1 (5 bases). The sample was PBMCs. CDR3 protein: CASSQGTGTRGTGNTEAFF. In DNA form, the CDR3 reads TGCGCCAGCAGCCAAGGAACCGGGACTCGGGGGACGGGAAACACTGAAGCTTTCTTT.